Listed below are T cell receptor beta chains from one sample, sequenced in a study of T cells after yellow fever vaccination. TCRdb re-called the 5' RACE reads with MiXCR, one entry per CDR3 protein. The data show tens of thousands of distinct CDR3 sequences, with roughly 7.5% seen just once and more than 25% held by the top ten. The input for sequencing was CD8+ T cells sorted from PBMCs, taken around 14 days after the first yellow fever vaccination. All receptors come from a man between 18 and 35 years old who received the YFV17D yellow fever vaccine. The CDR3 runs from the conserved cysteine through the conserved F or W. A D gene is named only where the DNA matches it firmly. Size is stated for part of the rows, as once, few or many counts, or as a class when the clone is expanded.

TRBV4-3	NA	TRBJ1-3	many	TGCGCCAGCAGCCAAGGGGCGGGAGGAAACACCATATATTTT	CASSQGAGGNTIYF
TRBV12-3/TRBV12-4	NA	TRBJ2-7	medium-sized	TGTGCCAGCAGTGGCGCCTACGAGCAGTACTTC	CASSGAYEQYF
TRBV5-6	NA	TRBJ2-7	NA	TGTGCCAGCAGCACCGGGCTCGGCTGGACCTACGAGCAGTACTTC	CASSTGLGWTYEQYF
TRBV4-1	NA	TRBJ1-4	many	TGCGCCAGCAGCCAAGACCTTGAACTGTTTTTT	CASSQDLELFF
TRBV12-3/TRBV12-4	NA	TRBJ2-7	few	TGTGCCAGCAGGAGCACGGTAGGCTACGAGCAGTACTTC	CASRSTVGYEQYF
TRBV2	TRBD1	TRBJ2-7	many	TGTGCCAGCAGCTCCGGGACAGGAGTTTCCTACGAGCAGTACTTC	CASSSGTGVSYEQYF
TRBV10-3	NA	TRBJ2-1	many	TGTGCCATCCGGGACATTATTTCCAATGAGCAGTTCTTC	CAIRDIISNEQFF
TRBV4-3	NA	TRBJ1-1	many	TGCGCCAGCAGCCAAGATCGGGGAAACACTGAAGCTTTCTTT	CASSQDRGNTEAFF
TRBV5-1	TRBD1	TRBJ2-3	few	TGCGCCAGCAGCTTGTACAGGGGGACAGATACGCAGTATTTT	CASSLYRGTDTQYF
TRBV27	TRBD1	TRBJ1-2	many	TGTGCCAGCAGTACAACCCCAGGGGGGACCCTTGGCTACACCTTC	CASSTTPGGTLGYTF
TRBV4-2	NA	TRBJ1-3	many	TGTGCCAGCAGCCAACAAAGCGGGGTTGATGGAAACACCATATATTTT	CASSQQSGVDGNTIYF
TRBV20-1	NA	TRBJ2-2	many	TGCAGTGCTAGACGGCAGGGGGAGGTCACCGGGGAGCTGTTTTTT	CSARRQGEVTGELFF
TRBV4-3	NA	TRBJ1-5	NA	TGCGCCAGCAGCCAAGTGTGGGACATTGCCAATCAGCCCCAGCATTTT	CASSQVWDIANQPQHF
TRBV9	NA	TRBJ1-4	many	TGTGCCAGCAGCGTAGAGGGGGGAGCAACTAATGAAAAACTGTTTTTT	CASSVEGGATNEKLFF
TRBV7-7	TRBD2	TRBJ2-3	many	TGTGCCAGCAGCTTGGAGGTAGCGGGGCCGTCTAGCACAGATACGCAGTATTTT	CASSLEVAGPSSTDTQYF
TRBV7-9	TRBD1	TRBJ2-1	few	TGTGCCAGCAGCTGGGGGACAGCGCAATTCAGGGTTAATGAGCAGTTCTTC	CASSWGTAQFRVNEQFF
TRBV7-9	NA	TRBJ1-2	many	TGTGCCAGCAGCTTTCAGGCAAGGAAGGGGGAACCGGAATATGGCTACACCTTC	CASSFQARKGEPEYGYTF
TRBV5-1	TRBD2	TRBJ2-2	many	TGCGCCAGCAGCTTGGGGGCTAGCGGCACCGGGGAGCTGTTTTTT	CASSLGASGTGELFF
TRBV5-1	NA	TRBJ1-1	many	TGCGCCAGCTGCAAGGCACCCACCACTGAAGCTTTCTTT	CASCKAPTTEAFF
TRBV6-2/TRBV6-3	TRBD1	TRBJ1-5	many	TGTGCCAGCAGTTATGGAGTTACGCGACAGGGATCTAATCAGCCCCAGCATTTT	CASSYGVTRQGSNQPQHF
TRBV11-2	NA	TRBJ1-1	many	TGTGCCAGCAGCTTAGATCGGGGCGGAGTTGAAGCTTTCTTT	CASSLDRGGVEAFF
TRBV10-3	NA	TRBJ2-2	many	TGTGCCATCAGTGAAGGGGGGACCGACCCTGACGGGGAGCTGTTTTTT	CAISEGGTDPDGELFF
TRBV4-2	TRBD2	TRBJ2-1	many	TGTGCCAGCAGCCAACCTCAGGGGACTAGCTCTCAGAGTGAGCAGTTCTTC	CASSQPQGTSSQSEQFF
TRBV12-3/TRBV12-4	NA	TRBJ1-4	many	TGTGCCAGCACCCTGCGGGGGGTGAGAGAAAAACTGTTTTTT	CASTLRGVREKLFF
TRBV19	TRBD2	TRBJ2-1	NA	TGTGCCAGTAGCACGGGACTAGCCTATGAGCAGTTCTTC	CASSTGLAYEQFF
TRBV7-9	NA	TRBJ1-5	few	TGTGCCAGCAGCTCCCCGGAGTTCGTCAATCAGCCCCAGCATTTT	CASSSPEFVNQPQHF
TRBV5-1	TRBD1	TRBJ1-1	many	TGCGCCAGCAGGGACAGGGGCAACACTGAAGCTTTCTTT	CASRDRGNTEAFF
TRBV20-1	TRBD1	TRBJ1-1	NA	TGCAGTGCTAGAGATCATGGACAGGGGGCAGCAGCTTTCTTT	CSARDHGQGAAAFF
TRBV6-5	NA	TRBJ2-7	many	TGTGCCAGCAGTTTCAGCCGGGGGGCGCTGAACGAGCAGTACTTC	CASSFSRGALNEQYF
TRBV15	NA	TRBJ2-1	many	TGTGCCACCAGCAGACTCCACTTGGGGGCCCCCTACAATGAGCAGTTCTTC	CATSRLHLGAPYNEQFF
TRBV4-1	TRBD1	TRBJ1-1	many	TGCGCCAGCAAAATGGGGACAGGGTTTGGCACTGAAGCTTTCTTT	CASKMGTGFGTEAFF
TRBV20-1	NA	TRBJ2-7	NA	TGCATTGCTGGCCAGGCTCCGGCCTACGAGCAGTACTTC	CIAGQAPAYEQYF